This T cell receptor (beta chain) was identified during a study of blood T cell repertoires in COVID-19. The protocol was immunoSEQ multiplex PCR, while the TCRdb copy is restricted to in-frame clones and leaves out a portion. Of 120,000 to 150,000 clones in the sample, roughly 85% were seen once. Trimming took 1 base from V and 0 from J, leaving 10 bases between them. This CDR3 has 16 residues. Germline-derived CDR1 and CDR2 are LGHNA and YSLEER. The chain couples TRBV4-3 to TRBJ1-3; D is possibly TRBD1 (5 bases). Sequenced sample: peripheral blood. The clonotype was recovered from a woman aged 60-70 years with COVID-19, enrolled during active disease. DNA for the CDR3: TGCGCCAGCAGCCAAGTGGGACTGGGCTCTGGAAACACCATATATTTT. Translation: CASSQVGLGSGNTIYF.